What follows are 31 T cell receptor beta chains derived from one specimen sequenced in a study of T cells in Graves' hyperthyroidism and ophthalmopathy (dated by TCRdb to the late 2010s). Library construction relied on multiplex PCR. TCRdb records Illumina HiSeq 2000 as the sequencer. Amplification of TCR beta CDR3 regions was carried out from RNA transcripts. For the first round of RT-PCR on the TCR CDR3, the HTBI primer set was used together with the Qiagen OneStep RT-PCR kit. TCRdb's own reprocessing of the public reads used fastp at Q25 and MiXCR and kept productive beta chains. All rows with the same CDR3 protein become a single entry with the most common DNA and genes. Present in this sample are approximately 360,000 distinct CDR3 sequences, less than 20% of which were seen just once. Roughly 25% of the sample rests with the top ten. The material sequenced was blood. The receptors come from a woman between 18 and 30 years old with Graves' hyperthyroidism that later progressed to Graves' ophthalmopathy.

A remark on this clonotype: A read error is possible here, since a much larger clone lies one base away. The chain carries TRBV28 and TRBJ2-3; tentative D call: TRBD2 (5 bases). CDR3 size: 15 residues. Germline CDR1 reads MDHEN; CDR2 reads SYDVKM. Between the trimmed V and J ends, which lost 3 bases and 0 bases, there was a span of 10 bases. The DNA of the CDR3 is TGTGCCAGCAGTTTTAGCGAAAAGAGCACAGATACGCAGTATTTT. This encodes CASSFSEKSTDTQYF.

Here the CDR3 DNA reads TGTGCCATCAGTGAGGACAGCCTGGAGCAGTACTTC. This translates into CAISEDSLEQYF. V and J are TRBV10-3 and TRBJ2-7; tentative D call: TRBD1 (5 bases). Trimming took off 2 bases at V and 7 bases at J, with 9 bases between the two ends. The CDR3 spans 12 residues. The germline V gene encodes CDR1 ENHRY and CDR2 SYGVKD.

There are many counts of this clonotype. The CDR3 DNA follows: TGCAGTGCTATACGGGGGAATAATTCACCCCTCCACTTT. It specifies CSAIRGNNSPLHF. This rearrangement joins TRBV20-1 to TRBJ1-6, with D possibly matching TRBD1 (5 bases). Germline V CDR1 and CDR2: DFQATT, SNEGSKA (reference sequence). Trimming removed 4 bases at V and 5 bases at J, with 9 bases between. The CDR3 runs to 13 residues.

This sequence joins TRBV7-2 and TRBJ2-3; tentative D call: TRBD2 (8 bases). V gave up 4 bases and J gave up 4 bases, with 18 bases separating them. Germline values: CDR1 SGHTA, CDR2 FQGNSA. The CDR3 runs to 16 residues. The CDR3 nucleotides read TGTGCCAGCAGCTCTGGTCGGGAGGGACAGCCAGATACGCAGTATTTT. This gives the protein CASSSGREGQPDTQYF.

The rearrangement joins TRBV7-9 to TRBJ2-5; 9 bases map to TRBD1. V lost 6 bases, J lost 5 bases, and 7 bases stayed unmatched. Germline lookup yields CDR1 SEHNR and CDR2 FQNEAQ (reference sequence). The CDR3 sequence is 14 residues long. The CDR3 bases are TGTGCCAGCAGTTTACAGGGGGCGTGGGAGACCCAGTACTTC. Amino acid sequence: CASSLQGAWETQYF.

As to this clonotype: Since a much larger clone is just one base distant, this may be a read error. The chain uses TRBV28 and TRBJ1-2, with no clear D. Looked up from germline, CDR1 is MDHEN and CDR2 is SYDVKM. V gave up 4 bases and J gave up 3 bases, with 9 bases separating them. CDR3 length equals 13 residues. The CDR3 spells CASSSGVDYGYTF. CDR3 nucleotides: TGTGCCAGCAGTTCGGGAGTCGACTATGGCTACACCTTC.

The rearrangement links TRBV27 to TRBJ1-2; 7 bases are a match to TRBD1. The CDR3 has 14 residues. Germline V gene sequence: CDR1 MNHEY, CDR2 SMNVEV (reference sequence). The V and J ends lost 5 bases and 8 bases, in that order; junction bases with no gene match: 11. CDR3 in amino acids: CASSGRGQPLGYTF. Written as DNA, the CDR3 is TGTGCCAGCAGTGGACGGGGACAGCCCCTGGGCTACACCTTC.

J is TRBJ2-3 and V is TRBV6-4; 9 positions match TRBD2. Per the germline V gene, CDR1 is MRHNA and CDR2 is SNTAGT. This CDR3 has 15 amino acids. With 3 bases clipped from V and 1 base from J, the junction kept 2 bases outside the gene matches. CDR3 in amino acids: CASSEIAGGTDTQYF. CDR3 sequence (DNA): TGTGCCAGCAGTGAGATAGCGGGGGGCACAGATACGCAGTATTTT.

This clonotype has a single count. A clone one base away is much larger, so this may be a read error. No conserved phenylalanine or tryptophan is present at the end of the CDR3, so a read error is the likely explanation. The chain links TRBV27 to TRBJ1-1; maybe TRBD1 (5 bases). CDR3 size: 13 residues. Trimming took off 6 bases at V and 5 bases at J, with 13 bases between the two ends. CDR1 MNHEY and CDR2 SMNVEV come from the germline V gene (reference sequence). The CDR3 DNA reads as TGTGCCAGCAGAAGCGGGGCGGAAACTGAAGCTTTCCTT. It codes for CASRSGAETEAFL.

The chain links TRBV6-4 to TRBJ2-2; D gene uncertain. This CDR3 region has 14 residues. V was cut by 0 bases and J by 0 bases, with 2 bases left in between. Germline CDR1 reads MRHNA; CDR2 reads SNTAGT. As DNA, the CDR3 is TGTGCCAGCAGTGACTCCTCGAACACCGGGGAGCTGTTTTTT. It specifies CASSDSSNTGELFF.

This clonotype was counted a few times. This clone may be a read error of a much larger clone one base away. The chain joins TRBV5-1 to TRBJ2-2; D is unclear. The CDR3 is made up of 14 amino acids. Per the germline V gene, CDR1 is SGHRS and CDR2 is YFSETQ. In DNA form, the CDR3 reads TGCGCCAGCAGCCTGGACCTGAACACCTGGGAGCTGTTTTTT. It translates to CASSLDLNTWELFF.

This clonotype was seen once. A much larger clone differs from this one at a single base, so this may be a read error. This likely comes from a read error, as the CDR3 has no conserved phenylalanine or tryptophan at its end. The chain carries TRBV27 and TRBJ1-5, with a tentative D call TRBD1 (5 bases). The ends were cut back, 4 bases at V and 7 bases at J, with 11 bases in the middle. Germline V gene data show CDR1 as MNHEY and CDR2 as SMNVEV (reference sequence). This CDR3 contains 13 residues. The CDR3 coding sequence is TGTGCCAGCAGTTCGAGGGGTGGCCAGCCCCAGCATCTT. Protein: CASSSRGGQPQHL.

This sequence joins TRBV15 and TRBJ2-6, with 11 bases matching TRBD1. Germline V gene data show CDR1 as LNHNV and CDR2 as YYDKDF (reference sequence). V was clipped by 1 base and J by 0 bases; unmatched bases: 8. This CDR3 has 20 residues. The CDR3 region has the DNA TGTGCCACCAGCAGAGCCAACCCCGGGACAGGGGGCTCTGGGGCCAACGTCCTGACTTTC. This translates into CATSRANPGTGGSGANVLTF.

This clonotype occurred many times. The chain couples TRBV15 to TRBJ2-1, with D uncertain. Germline V CDR1 and CDR2: LNHNV, YYDKDF (reference sequence). V dropped 0 bases and J dropped 0 bases, with 18 bases sitting between them. The CDR3 is made up of 19 amino acids. In DNA, the CDR3 is TGTGCCACCAGCAGAGAGTTCTTACCTGCGACGAGCTCCTACAATGAGCAGTTCTTC. Residues: CATSREFLPATSSYNEQFF.

About this clonotype itself: A read error is possible here, since a much larger clone lies one base away. V and J are TRBV18 and TRBJ1-1, with 11 bases that match TRBD1. V was pared by 6 bases and J by 3 bases, with 3 bases of the junction left unmatched. Germline CDR1 KGHSH, CDR2 LQKENI. CDR3 length: 14 residues. In nucleotides, the CDR3 is TGTGCCAGCTCCAGGGACAGGGGGGACACTGAAGCTTTCTTT. The encoded protein is CASSRDRGDTEAFF.

The V and J genes are TRBV6-2 or TRBV6-3 and TRBJ2-7; weak D call: TRBD2 (5 bases). The V gene's germline CDR1 is MNHEY and CDR2 SVGEGT. Trimming took 6 bases from V and 2 from J, leaving 17 bases between them. The length of the CDR3 is 15 residues. CDR3 in amino acids: CASSASYRDPYEQYV. DNA for the CDR3: TGTGCCAGCAGCGCCTCTTACCGGGATCCCTACGAGCAGTACGTC.

This clonotype has more than one count but fewer than ten. The chain employs TRBV20-1 and TRBJ1-1, with D perhaps TRBD1 (5 bases). CDR1 and CDR2 from the germline V gene are DFQATT and SNEGSKA (reference sequence). The length of the CDR3 is 13 residues. The ends were cut back, 6 bases at V and 0 bases at J, with 11 bases in the middle. CDR3 protein: CSAKGRLNTEAFF. The CDR3 DNA is TGCAGTGCAAAGGGACGGTTGAACACTGAAGCTTTCTTT.

The chain combines TRBV5-1 with TRBJ2-1, with 8 bases identical to TRBD2. The germline V gene has CDR1 SGHRS and CDR2 YFSETQ. CDR3 size: 21 residues. V shed 4 bases and J 5 bases; nucleotides not matched to a gene: 26. The CDR3 sequence is CASSGSTILLKRELKNNEQFF. As DNA, the CDR3 is TGCGCCAGCAGCGGGTCGACTATATTGTTAAAGCGGGAGCTAAAAAACAATGAGCAGTTCTTC.

This clonotype was seen at least ten times. The rearrangement joins TRBV27 to TRBJ2-3; D not resolved. V was pared by 2 bases and J by 2 bases, with 14 bases between. The CDR3 spans 16 residues. CDR1 is MNHEY and CDR2 is SMNVEV in the germline V gene (reference sequence). CDR3 amino acids: CASSLGFSALTDTQYF. CDR3 nucleotides: TGTGCCAGCAGTTTAGGCTTTAGTGCCCTCACAGATACGCAGTATTTT.

This clonotype was picked up a small number of times. The chain has TRBV27 and TRBJ1-1; 7 bases are shared with TRBD1. The V gene end was trimmed by 3 bases and the J gene end by 3 bases; junction bases not matched to a gene: 1. The V gene's germline CDR1 is MNHEY and CDR2 SMNVEV (reference sequence). CDR3 size: 13 residues. CDR3 amino acids: CASSFGQDTEAFF. The CDR3 nucleotides are TGTGCCAGCAGTTTCGGACAGGACACTGAAGCTTTCTTT.

There are many counts of this clonotype. The chain is built from TRBV6-1 and TRBJ1-2; tentatively, D is TRBD1 (5 bases). The CDR3 covers 18 residues. V lost 7 bases, J lost 1 base, and 25 bases lay in between. Germline CDR1 reads MNHNS; CDR2 reads SASEGT. In DNA, the CDR3 is TGTGCCAGCAACCCATGGGGGGACGAGACAGAACTTAACTATGGCTACACCTTC. This sequence encodes CASNPWGDETELNYGYTF.

This clonotype was counted at least ten times. The chain links TRBV3-1 to TRBJ2-5, with 7 positions matching TRBD2. CDR1 and CDR2 (germline): LGHDT, YNNKEL (reference sequence). The ends lost 2 bases at V and 12 bases at J; junction bases unmatched: 3. The CDR3 is 11 amino acids. CDR3 loop: CASSQSGVEYF. CDR3 DNA sequence: TGTGCCAGCAGCCAAAGCGGGGTCGAGTACTTC.

This clonotype occurred a few times. The chain combines TRBV9 with TRBJ2-3; D is ambiguous. The CDR3 has 14 amino acids. V was shortened by 0 bases and J by 0 bases, with 5 bases between the two germline ends. CDR1 SGDLS and CDR2 YYNGEE come from the germline V gene. The CDR3 DNA follows: TGTGCCAGCAGCGTAGTCGGGAGCACAGATACGCAGTATTTT. Protein sequence: CASSVVGSTDTQYF.

The chain links TRBV7-9 to TRBJ2-5; 10 positions agree with TRBD2. CDR1 is SEHNR and CDR2 is FQNEAQ in the germline V gene (reference sequence). V lost 1 base, J lost 10 bases, and 9 bases stayed unmatched. This CDR3 contains 15 residues. The CDR3 protein is CASSLETSGVLDQYF. In nucleotides, the CDR3 is TGTGCCAGCAGCTTAGAAACTAGCGGGGTTCTAGACCAGTACTTC.

In this sample, this clonotype turned up many times. V gene TRBV3-1 combines with J gene TRBJ2-7; the D gene is possibly TRBD1 (6 bases). There are 14 residues in the CDR3. Between the trimmed V and J ends, which lost 6 bases and 5 bases, there was a span of 17 bases. Germline assignment: CDR1 LGHDT and CDR2 YNNKEL (reference sequence). The CDR3 DNA sequence: TGTGCCAGCAGGCGGTCGGGGACACGCCACGAGCAGTACTTC. Its protein product is CASRRSGTRHEQYF.

This clonotype was detected only a few times. The CDR3 ends on some other residue instead of the conserved phenylalanine or tryptophan, so this is likely a read error. The DNA is left out, because the CDR3 cannot be placed on it with certainty; the CDR3 is given as TCRdb lists it. The chain joins TRBV3-2 to TRBJ2-7; the table's D gene call, TRBD1, was not cross checked with the DNA. TRBV3-2 is listed as a pseudogene. From its first to its last residue, the CDR3 has 14 amino acids. The CDR3 protein is CASSRLGLLYEQYL.

There are a few counts of this clonotype. This sequence joins TRBV7-2 and TRBJ2-1, with a weak D call TRBD1 (5 bases). The CDR3 has 14 residues. CDR1 and CDR2 from the germline V gene are SGHTA and FQGNSA. V lost 5 bases and J 0 bases, leaving 8 bases between the germline ends. CDR3 sequence (DNA): TGTGCCAGCAGCGCAGGGTACTCCTACAATGAGCAGTTCTTC. Translated: CASSAGYSYNEQFF.

The chain has TRBV5-1 and TRBJ2-3, with TRBD2 identical over 8 bases. The CDR3 sequence is 18 residues long. CDR1 is SGHRS and CDR2 is YFSETQ in the germline V gene. Trimming removed 5 bases from V and 0 bases from J; junction bases left unmatched: 14. The CDR3 loop reads CASRRGLAGELSTDTQYF. CDR3 sequence (DNA): TGCGCCAGCAGACGTGGGCTAGCGGGTGAGCTTAGCACAGATACGCAGTATTTT.

This clonotype was seen at least ten times. This chain joins TRBV2 and TRBJ2-5; 13 bases align to TRBD2. This CDR3 is built from 16 residues. The J segment lost 1 base and the V segment lost 3 bases, leaving 2 bases of the junction unmatched. Germline CDR1 reads SNHLY; CDR2 reads FYNNEI. CDR3 residues: CASSEGLAGPQETQYF. CDR3 sequence (DNA): TGTGCCAGCAGTGAGGGACTAGCGGGGCCCCAAGAGACCCAGTACTTC.

The table lists this clonotype with many counts. The chain uses TRBV28 and TRBJ1-1; D is unclear. V lost 7 bases to trimming and J lost 1 base, with 10 bases between them. The CDR3 has 13 residues. CDR1 and CDR2 from the germline V gene are MDHEN and SYDVKM. For the CDR3, the DNA is TGTGCCAGCAAGGTGGTAAGGAACACTGAAGCTTTCTTT. It translates to CASKVVRNTEAFF.

This clonotype was seen repeatedly, ten times or more. The chain combines TRBV20-1 with TRBJ2-7; D remains unclear. V lost 0 bases, J lost 4 bases, and 13 bases lay in between. Germline CDR1 DFQATT, CDR2 SNEGSKA (reference sequence). The CDR3 is made up of 14 amino acids. In DNA form, the CDR3 reads TGCAGTGCTAGAGATATTCGGCTGGATTACGAGCAGTACTTC. The encoded protein is CSARDIRLDYEQYF.